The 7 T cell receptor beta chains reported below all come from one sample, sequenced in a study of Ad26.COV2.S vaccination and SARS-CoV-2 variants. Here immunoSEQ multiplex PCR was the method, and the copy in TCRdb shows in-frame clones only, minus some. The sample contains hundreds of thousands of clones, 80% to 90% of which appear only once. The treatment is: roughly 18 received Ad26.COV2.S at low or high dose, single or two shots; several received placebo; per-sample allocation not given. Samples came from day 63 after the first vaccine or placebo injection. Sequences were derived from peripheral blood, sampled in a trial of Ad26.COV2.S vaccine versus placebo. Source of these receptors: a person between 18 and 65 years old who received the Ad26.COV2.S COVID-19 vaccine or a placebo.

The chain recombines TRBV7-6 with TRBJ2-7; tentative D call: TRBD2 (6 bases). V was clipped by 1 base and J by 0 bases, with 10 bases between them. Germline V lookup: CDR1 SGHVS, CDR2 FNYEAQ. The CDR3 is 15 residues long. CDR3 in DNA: TGTGCCAGCAGCTTAGATCGGGGGAGCTCCTACGAGCAGTACTTC. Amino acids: CASSLDRGSSYEQYF. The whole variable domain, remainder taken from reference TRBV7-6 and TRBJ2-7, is GAGVSQSPRYKVTKRGQDVALRCDPISGHVSLYWYRQALGQGPEFLTYFNYEAQQDKSGLPNDRFSAERPEGSISTLTIQRTEQRDSAMYRCASSLDRGSSYEQYFGPGTRLTVT.

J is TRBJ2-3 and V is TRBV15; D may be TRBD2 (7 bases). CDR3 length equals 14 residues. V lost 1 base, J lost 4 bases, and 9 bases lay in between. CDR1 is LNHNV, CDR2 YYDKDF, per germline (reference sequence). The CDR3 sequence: CATSRVGGADTQYF. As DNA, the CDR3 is TGTGCCACCAGCAGAGTAGGGGGGGCAGATACGCAGTATTTT.

The CDR3 nucleotides are TGTGCCAGCAGCTTAGGTAGGACAGTTACCTACGAGCAGTACTTC. Its translation: CASSLGRTVTYEQYF. The chain employs TRBV7-9 and TRBJ2-7; perhaps TRBD1 as D (6 bases). Trimming took off 1 base at V and 2 bases at J, with 12 bases between the two ends. The germline V gene has CDR1 SEHNR and CDR2 FQNEAQ (reference sequence). CDR3 length: 15 amino acids.

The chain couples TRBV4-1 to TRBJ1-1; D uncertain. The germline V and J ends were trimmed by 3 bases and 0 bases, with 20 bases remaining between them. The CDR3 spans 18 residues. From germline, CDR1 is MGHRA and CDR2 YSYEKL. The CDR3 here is CASSHERGTLVLNTEAFF. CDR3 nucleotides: TGCGCCAGCAGCCACGAGAGAGGAACCCTAGTCCTGAACACTGAAGCTTTCTTT.

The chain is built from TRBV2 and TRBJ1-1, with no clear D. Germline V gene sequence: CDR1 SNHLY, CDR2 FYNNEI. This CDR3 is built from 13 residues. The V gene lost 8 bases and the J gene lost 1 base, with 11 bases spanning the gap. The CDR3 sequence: CASQFDPNTEAFF. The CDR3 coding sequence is TGTGCCAGCCAATTCGACCCGAACACTGAAGCTTTCTTT.

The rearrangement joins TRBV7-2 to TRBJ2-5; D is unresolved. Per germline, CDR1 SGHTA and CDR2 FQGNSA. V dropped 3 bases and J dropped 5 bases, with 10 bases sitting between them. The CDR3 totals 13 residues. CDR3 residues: CASSFADRETQYF. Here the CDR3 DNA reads TGTGCCAGCAGCTTCGCAGATCGGGAGACCCAGTACTTC.

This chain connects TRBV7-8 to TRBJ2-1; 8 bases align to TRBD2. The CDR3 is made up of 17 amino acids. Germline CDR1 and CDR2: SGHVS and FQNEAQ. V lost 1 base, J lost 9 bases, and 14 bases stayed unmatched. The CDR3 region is CASSLGLRTSRRGEQFF. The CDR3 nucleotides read TGTGCCAGCAGCTTAGGGTTGAGGACTAGCAGGCGGGGTGAGCAGTTCTTC.